This is a list of T cell receptor beta chains from one sample in a study of cytomegalovirus exposure and HLA in healthy donors. Produced via immunoSEQ multiplex PCR; TCRdb's table is partial and in-frame only. The sample consists of roughly 160,000 clones, less than 90% of them appearing once. Source material: PBMCs. The receptors stem from a boy aged 2 to 9 in good health and CMV-seronegative. The CDR3 runs from the conserved cysteine through the conserved F or W. The order of the fields is V gene, clone size, J gene, CDR3 protein. Size tells how often a clone was seen (once, few, many) or the class of an expanded clone, and some rows leave it out.

V: TRBV4-1
size: .
J: TRBJ2-2
CDR3: CASSKITGGTGELFF

V: TRBV6-5
size: .
J: TRBJ2-5
CDR3: CASSYKVDPGETQYF

V: TRBV13
size: few
J: TRBJ2-1
CDR3: CASSLRLAGGFLYNEQFF

V: TRBV2
size: few
J: TRBJ2-5
CDR3: CASSPGQRSQETQYF

V: TRBV7-9
size: .
J: TRBJ2-3
CDR3: CASSSRVATDTQYF

V: TRBV2
size: .
J: TRBJ2-2
CDR3: CASSEGEGHPFF

V: TRBV18
size: .
J: TRBJ2-4
CDR3: CASSPLGTGKNIQYF

V: TRBV5-1
size: .
J: TRBJ2-7
CDR3: CASSFTSPSTEQYF

V: TRBV2
size: .
J: TRBJ2-4
CDR3: CASVPAGAGEAKNIQYF

V: TRBV5-1
size: .
J: TRBJ2-5
CDR3: CASSAGRGGQETQYF